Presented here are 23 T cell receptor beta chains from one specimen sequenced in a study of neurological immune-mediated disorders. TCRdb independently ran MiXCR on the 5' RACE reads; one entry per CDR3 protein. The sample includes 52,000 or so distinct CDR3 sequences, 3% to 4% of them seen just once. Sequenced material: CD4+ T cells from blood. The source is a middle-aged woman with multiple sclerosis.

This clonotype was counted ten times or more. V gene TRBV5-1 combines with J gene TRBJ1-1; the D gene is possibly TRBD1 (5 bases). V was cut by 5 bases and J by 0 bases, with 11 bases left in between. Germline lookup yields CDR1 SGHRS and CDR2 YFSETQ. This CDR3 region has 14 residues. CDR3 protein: CASSLQDMNTEAFF. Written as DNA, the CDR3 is TGCGCCAGCAGTCTACAGGACATGAACACTGAAGCTTTCTTT.

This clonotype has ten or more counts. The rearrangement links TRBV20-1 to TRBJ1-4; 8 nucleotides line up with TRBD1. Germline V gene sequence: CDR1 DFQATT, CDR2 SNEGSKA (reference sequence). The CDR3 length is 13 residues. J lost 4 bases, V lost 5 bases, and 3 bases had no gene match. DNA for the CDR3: TGCAGTGCTTTGACAGGGGTTAATGAAAAACTGTTTTTT. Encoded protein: CSALTGVNEKLFF.

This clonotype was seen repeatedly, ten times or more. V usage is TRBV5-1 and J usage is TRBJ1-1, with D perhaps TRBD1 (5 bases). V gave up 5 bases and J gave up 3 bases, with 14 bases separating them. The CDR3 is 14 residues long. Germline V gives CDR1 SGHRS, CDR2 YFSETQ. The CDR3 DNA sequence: TGCGCCAGCAGACCCGTTGGAGGGGACACTGAAGCTTTCTTT. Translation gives CASRPVGGDTEAFF.

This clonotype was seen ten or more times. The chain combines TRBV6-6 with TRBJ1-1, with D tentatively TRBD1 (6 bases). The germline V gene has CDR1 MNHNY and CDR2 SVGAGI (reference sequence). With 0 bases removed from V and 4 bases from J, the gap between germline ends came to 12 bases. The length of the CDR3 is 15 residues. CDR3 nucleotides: TGTGCCAGCAGTTACTCGGGGGCTAGGGGCACTGAAGCTTTCTTT. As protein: CASSYSGARGTEAFF.

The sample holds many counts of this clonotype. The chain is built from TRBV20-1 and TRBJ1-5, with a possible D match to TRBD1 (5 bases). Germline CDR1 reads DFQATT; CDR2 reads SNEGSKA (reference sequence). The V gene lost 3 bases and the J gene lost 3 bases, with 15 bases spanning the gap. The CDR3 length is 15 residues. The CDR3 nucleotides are TGCAGTGCTAGCTGGGGAGGGGCGATCAATCAGCCCCAGCATTTT. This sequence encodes CSASWGGAINQPQHF.

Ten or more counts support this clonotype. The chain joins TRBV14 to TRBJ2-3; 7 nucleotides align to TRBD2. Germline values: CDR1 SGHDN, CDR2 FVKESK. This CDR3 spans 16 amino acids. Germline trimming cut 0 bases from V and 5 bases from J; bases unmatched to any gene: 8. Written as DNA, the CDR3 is TGTGCCAGCAGCCAAGATACTGGAGCGGGGAAAGATACGCAGTATTTT. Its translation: CASSQDTGAGKDTQYF.

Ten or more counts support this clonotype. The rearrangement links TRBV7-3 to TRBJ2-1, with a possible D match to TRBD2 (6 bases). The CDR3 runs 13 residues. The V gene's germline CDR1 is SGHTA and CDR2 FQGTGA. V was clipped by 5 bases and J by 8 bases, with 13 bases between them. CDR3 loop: CASSPSGGDEQFF. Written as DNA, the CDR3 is TGTGCCAGCAGCCCCTCCGGAGGGGATGAGCAGTTCTTC.

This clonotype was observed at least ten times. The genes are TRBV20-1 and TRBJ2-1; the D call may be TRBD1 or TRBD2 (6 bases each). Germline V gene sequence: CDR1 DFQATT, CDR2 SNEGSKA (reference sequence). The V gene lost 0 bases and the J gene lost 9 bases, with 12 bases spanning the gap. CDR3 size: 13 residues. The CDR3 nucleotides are TGCAGTGCTAGAGAAGGGGGGAGAGGTGAGCAGTTCTTC. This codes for CSAREGGRGEQFF.

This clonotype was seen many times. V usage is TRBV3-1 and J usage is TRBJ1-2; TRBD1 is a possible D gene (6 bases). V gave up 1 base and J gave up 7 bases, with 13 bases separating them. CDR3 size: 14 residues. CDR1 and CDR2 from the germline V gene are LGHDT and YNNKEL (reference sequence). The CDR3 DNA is TGTGCCAGCAGCCAAGCTTCGGGGGGCAGTGGCTACACCTTC. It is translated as CASSQASGGSGYTF.

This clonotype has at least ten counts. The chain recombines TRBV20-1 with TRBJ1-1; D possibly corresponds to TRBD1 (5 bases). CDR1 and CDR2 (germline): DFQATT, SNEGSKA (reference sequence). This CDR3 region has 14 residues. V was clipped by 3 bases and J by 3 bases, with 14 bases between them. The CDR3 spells CSASGQGGYTEAFF. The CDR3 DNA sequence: TGCAGTGCTAGTGGGCAGGGAGGCTACACTGAAGCTTTCTTT.

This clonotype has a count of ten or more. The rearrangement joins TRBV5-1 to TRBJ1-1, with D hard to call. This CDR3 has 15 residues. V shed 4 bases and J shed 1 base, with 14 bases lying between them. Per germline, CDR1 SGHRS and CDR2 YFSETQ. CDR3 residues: CASSPIVGPNTEAFF. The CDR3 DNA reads TGCGCCAGCAGCCCAATAGTGGGCCCGAACACTGAAGCTTTCTTT.

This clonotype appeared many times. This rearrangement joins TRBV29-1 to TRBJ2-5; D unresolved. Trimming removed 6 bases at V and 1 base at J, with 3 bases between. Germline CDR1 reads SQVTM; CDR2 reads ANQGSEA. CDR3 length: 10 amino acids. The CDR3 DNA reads TGCAGCGTGGCCCAAGAGACCCAGTACTTC. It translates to CSVAQETQYF.

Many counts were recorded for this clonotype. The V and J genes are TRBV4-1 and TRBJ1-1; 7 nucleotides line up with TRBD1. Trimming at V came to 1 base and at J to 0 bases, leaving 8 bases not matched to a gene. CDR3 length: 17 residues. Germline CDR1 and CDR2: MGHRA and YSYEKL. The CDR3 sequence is CASSQGRDRELNTEAFF. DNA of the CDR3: TGCGCCAGCAGCCAAGGGCGAGACAGGGAACTGAACACTGAAGCTTTCTTT.

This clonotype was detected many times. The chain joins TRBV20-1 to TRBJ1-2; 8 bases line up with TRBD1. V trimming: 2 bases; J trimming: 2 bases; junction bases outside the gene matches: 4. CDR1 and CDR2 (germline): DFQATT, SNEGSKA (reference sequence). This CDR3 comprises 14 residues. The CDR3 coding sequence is TGCAGTGCTAGACGCAGGACAGGGAACTATGGCTACACCTTC. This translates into CSARRRTGNYGYTF.

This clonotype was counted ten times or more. Written as DNA, the CDR3 is TGTGCCAGCAGCCCTGACAGATACGAGCAGTACTTC. This encodes CASSPDRYEQYF. The chain recombines TRBV11-2 with TRBJ2-7, with D possibly matching TRBD1 (5 bases). This CDR3 contains 12 residues. Trimming removed 5 bases from V and 4 bases from J, with 9 bases in between. Germline V gene data show CDR1 as SGHAT and CDR2 as FQNNGV.

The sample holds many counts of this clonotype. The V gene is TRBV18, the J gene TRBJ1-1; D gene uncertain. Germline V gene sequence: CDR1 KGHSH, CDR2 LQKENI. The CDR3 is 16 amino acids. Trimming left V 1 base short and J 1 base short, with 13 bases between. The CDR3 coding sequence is TGTGCCAGCTCACCACGTGAGGGCGCGGGGAACACTGAAGCTTTCTTT. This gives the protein CASSPREGAGNTEAFF.

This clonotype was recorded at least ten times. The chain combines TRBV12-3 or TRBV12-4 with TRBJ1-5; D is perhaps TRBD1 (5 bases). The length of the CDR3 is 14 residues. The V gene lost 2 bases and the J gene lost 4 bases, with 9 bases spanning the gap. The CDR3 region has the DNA TGTGCCAGCAGTTTAAAGGCAGGGAATCAGCCCCAGCATTTT. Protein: CASSLKAGNQPQHF.

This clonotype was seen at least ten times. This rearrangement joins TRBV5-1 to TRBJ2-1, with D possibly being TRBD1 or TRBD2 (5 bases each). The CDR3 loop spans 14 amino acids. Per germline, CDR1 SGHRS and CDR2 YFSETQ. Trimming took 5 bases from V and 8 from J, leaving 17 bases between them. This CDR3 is CASSLGTLGDEQFF. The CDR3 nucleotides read TGCGCCAGCAGTCTCGGGACCCTTGGGGATGAGCAGTTCTTC.

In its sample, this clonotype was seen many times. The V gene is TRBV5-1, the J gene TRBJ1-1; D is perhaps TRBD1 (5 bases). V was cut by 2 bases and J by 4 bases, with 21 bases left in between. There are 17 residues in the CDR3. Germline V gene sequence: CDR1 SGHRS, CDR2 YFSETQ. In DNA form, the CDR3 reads TGCGCCAGCAGCTTTACAGGCTCCCCTTTGGGGTCCACTGAAGCTTTCTTT. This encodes CASSFTGSPLGSTEAFF. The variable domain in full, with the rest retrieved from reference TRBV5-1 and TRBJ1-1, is KAGVTQTPRYLIKTRGQQVTLSCSPISGHRSVSWYQQTPGQGLQFLFEYFSETQRNKGNFPGRFSGRQFSNSRSEMNVSTLELGDSALYLCASSFTGSPLGSTEAFFGQGTRLTVV.

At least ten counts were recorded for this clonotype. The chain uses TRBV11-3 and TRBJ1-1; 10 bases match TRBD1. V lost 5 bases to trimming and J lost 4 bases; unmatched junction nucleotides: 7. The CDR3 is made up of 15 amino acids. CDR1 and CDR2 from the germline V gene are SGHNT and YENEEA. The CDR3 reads CASSAGQGVGTEAFF. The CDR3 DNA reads TGTGCCAGCAGCGCAGGACAGGGGGTCGGCACTGAAGCTTTCTTT.

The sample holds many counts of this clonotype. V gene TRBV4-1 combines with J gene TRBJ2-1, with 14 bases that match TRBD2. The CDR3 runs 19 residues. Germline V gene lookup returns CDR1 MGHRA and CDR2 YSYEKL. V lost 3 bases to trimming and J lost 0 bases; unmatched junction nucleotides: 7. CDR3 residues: CASSQVGLAGVISYNEQFF. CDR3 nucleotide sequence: TGCGCCAGCAGCCAGGTGGGACTAGCGGGGGTCATCTCCTACAATGAGCAGTTCTTC.

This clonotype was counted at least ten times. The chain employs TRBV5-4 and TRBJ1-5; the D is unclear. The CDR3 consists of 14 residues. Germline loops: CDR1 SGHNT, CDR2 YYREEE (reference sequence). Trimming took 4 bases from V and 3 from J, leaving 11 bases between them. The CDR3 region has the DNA TGTGCCAGCAGCCTGGAAGGGCCCAATCAGCCCCAGCATTTT. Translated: CASSLEGPNQPQHF.

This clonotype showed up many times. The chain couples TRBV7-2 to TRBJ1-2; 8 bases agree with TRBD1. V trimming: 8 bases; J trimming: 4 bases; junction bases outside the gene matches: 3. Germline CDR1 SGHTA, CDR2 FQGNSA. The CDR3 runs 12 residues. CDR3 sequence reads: CASSDRAYGYTF. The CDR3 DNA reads TGTGCCAGCTCGGACAGGGCCTATGGCTACACCTTC.